The entry below gives a single T cell receptor (beta chain) sequence along with its context. The sample belongs to a study of blood T cell repertoires in COVID-19. This CDR3 contains 15 residues. Germline loops: CDR1 GTSNPN, CDR2 SVGIG (reference sequence). V was shortened by 1 base and J by 2 bases, with 15 bases between the two germline ends. Measured with immunoSEQ multiplex PCR; TCRdb has only the in-frame clones, and not every one. This sample has 310,000 or so clones, with 80% to 90% found just once. This chain links TRBV30 with TRBJ2-7; perhaps TRBD2 as D (8 bases). The sequenced sample was PBMCs or T cells enriched from blood (not recorded which). The receptor's source is a woman under 30 who had recovered from COVID-19. In DNA, the CDR3 is TGTGCCTGGAGTGGAGCGGGGGACAGTCCCTACGAGCAGTACTTC. Amino acids: CAWSGAGDSPYEQYF. Variable domain in full (rest from reference TRBV30 and TRBJ2-7): SQTIHQWPATLVQPVGSPLSLECTVEGTSNPNLYWYRQAAGRGLQLLFYSVGIGQISSEVPQNLSASRPQDRQFILSSKKLLLSDSGFYLCAWSGAGDSPYEQYFGPGTRLTVT.